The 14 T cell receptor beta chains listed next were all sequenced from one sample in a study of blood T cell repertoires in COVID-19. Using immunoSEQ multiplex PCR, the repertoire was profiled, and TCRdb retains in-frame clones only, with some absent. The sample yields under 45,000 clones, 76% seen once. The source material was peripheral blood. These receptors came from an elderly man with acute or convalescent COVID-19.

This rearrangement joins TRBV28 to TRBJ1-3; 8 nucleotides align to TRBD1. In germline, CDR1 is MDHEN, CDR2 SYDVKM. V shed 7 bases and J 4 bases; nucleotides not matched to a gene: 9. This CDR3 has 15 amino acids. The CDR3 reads CASIRGQARGNTIYF. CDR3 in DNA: TGTGCCAGCATTAGGGGACAGGCGCGGGGAAACACCATATATTTT.

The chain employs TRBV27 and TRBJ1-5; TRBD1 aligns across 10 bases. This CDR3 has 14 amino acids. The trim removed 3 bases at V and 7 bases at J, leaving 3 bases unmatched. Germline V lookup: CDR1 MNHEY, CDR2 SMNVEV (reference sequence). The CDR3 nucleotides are TGTGCCAGCAGTTTGGGACAGGGGACCCAGCCCCAGCATTTT. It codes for CASSLGQGTQPQHF.

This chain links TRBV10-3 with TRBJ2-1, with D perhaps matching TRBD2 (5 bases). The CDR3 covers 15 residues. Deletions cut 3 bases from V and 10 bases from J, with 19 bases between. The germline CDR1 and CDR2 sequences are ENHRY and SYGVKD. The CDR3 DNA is TGTGCCATCAGTGATCCCGGCGCTCGGGGTCGGGAGCAGTTCTTC. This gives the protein CAISDPGARGREQFF.

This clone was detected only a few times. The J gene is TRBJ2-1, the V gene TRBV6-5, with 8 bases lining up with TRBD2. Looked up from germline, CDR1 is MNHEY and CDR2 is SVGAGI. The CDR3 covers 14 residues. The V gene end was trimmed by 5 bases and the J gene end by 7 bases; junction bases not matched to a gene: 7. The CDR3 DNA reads TGTGCCAGCAGTCCCCCGGTAGCGGGGAATGAGCAGTTCTTC. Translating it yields CASSPPVAGNEQFF.

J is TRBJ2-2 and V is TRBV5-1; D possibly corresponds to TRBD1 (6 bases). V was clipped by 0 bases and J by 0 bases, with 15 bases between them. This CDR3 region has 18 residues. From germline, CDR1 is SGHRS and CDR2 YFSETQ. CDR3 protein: CASSLATPGTSNTGELFF. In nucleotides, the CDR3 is TGCGCCAGCAGCTTGGCCACACCTGGGACATCGAACACCGGGGAGCTGTTTTTT.

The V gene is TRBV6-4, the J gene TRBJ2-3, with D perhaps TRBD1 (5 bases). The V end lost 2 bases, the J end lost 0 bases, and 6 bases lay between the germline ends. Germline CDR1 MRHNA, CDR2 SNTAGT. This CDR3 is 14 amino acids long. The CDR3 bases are TGTGCCAGCAGTGACGGGGCGAGCACAGATACGCAGTATTTT. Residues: CASSDGASTDTQYF.

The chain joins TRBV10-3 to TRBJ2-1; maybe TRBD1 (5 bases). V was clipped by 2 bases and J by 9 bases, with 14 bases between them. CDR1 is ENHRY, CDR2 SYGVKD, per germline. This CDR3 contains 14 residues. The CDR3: CAISERVGRGEQFF. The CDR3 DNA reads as TGTGCCATCAGTGAGCGGGTGGGGCGTGGTGAGCAGTTCTTC.

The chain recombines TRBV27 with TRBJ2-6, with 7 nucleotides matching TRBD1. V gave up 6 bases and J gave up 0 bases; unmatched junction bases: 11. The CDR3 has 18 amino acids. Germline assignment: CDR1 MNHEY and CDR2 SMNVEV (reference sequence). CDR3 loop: CASSSDRVGASGANVLTF. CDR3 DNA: TGTGCCAGCAGCTCCGACAGGGTTGGAGCCTCTGGGGCCAACGTCCTGACTTTC.

The DNA for the CDR3 is TGTGCCAGCAGTGAACAGGGCAGATTGAACACTGAAGCTTTCTTT. Its protein product is CASSEQGRLNTEAFF. The rearrangement links TRBV25-1 to TRBJ1-1; D is possibly TRBD1 (5 bases). CDR3 length: 15 amino acids. Trimming left V 2 bases short and J 0 bases short, with 10 bases between. Germline loops: CDR1 MGHDK, CDR2 SYGVNS.

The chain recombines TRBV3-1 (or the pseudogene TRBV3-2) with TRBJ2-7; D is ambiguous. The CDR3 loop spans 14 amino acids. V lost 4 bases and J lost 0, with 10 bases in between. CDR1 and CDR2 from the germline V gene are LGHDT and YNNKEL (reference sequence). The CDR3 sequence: CASSPQDLSYEQYF. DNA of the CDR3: TGTGCCAGCAGCCCCCAGGATCTCTCCTACGAGCAGTACTTC.

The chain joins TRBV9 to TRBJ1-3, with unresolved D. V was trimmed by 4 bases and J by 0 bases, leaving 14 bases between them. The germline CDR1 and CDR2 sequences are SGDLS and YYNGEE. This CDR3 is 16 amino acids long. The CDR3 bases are TGTGCCAGCAGCCTCCGCGGTTCTACCTCTGGAAACACCATATATTTT. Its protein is CASSLRGSTSGNTIYF.

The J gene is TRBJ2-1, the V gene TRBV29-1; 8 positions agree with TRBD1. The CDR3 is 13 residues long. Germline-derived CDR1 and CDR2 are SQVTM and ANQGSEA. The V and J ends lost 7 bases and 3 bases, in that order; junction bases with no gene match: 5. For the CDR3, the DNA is TGCAGCGCCCAGGGGGCCAGCTACAATGAGCAGTTCTTC. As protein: CSAQGASYNEQFF.

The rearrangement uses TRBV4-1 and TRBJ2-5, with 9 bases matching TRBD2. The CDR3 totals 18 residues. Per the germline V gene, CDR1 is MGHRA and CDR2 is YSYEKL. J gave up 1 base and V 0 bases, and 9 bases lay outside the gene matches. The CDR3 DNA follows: TGCGCCAGCAGCCAAGATCGGGCTAGCGGGAACTCCCAAGAGACCCAGTACTTC. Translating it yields CASSQDRASGNSQETQYF.

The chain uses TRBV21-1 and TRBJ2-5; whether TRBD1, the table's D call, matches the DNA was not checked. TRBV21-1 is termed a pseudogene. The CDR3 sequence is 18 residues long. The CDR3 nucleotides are TGTGCCAACCATTACACGGACAGGAACAACGGCATGCAAGAGACCCAGTACTTC. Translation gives CANHYTDRNNGMQETQYF.